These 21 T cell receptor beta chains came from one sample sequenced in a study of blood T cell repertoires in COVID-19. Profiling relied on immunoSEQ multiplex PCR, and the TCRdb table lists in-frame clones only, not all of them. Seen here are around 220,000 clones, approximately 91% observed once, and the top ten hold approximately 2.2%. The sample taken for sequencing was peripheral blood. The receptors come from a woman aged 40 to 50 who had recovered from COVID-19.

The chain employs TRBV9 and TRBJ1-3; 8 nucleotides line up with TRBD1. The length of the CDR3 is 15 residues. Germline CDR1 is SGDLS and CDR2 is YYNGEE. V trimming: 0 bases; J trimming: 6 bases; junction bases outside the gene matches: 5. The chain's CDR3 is CASSVVGQGENTIYF. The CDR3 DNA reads TGTGCCAGCAGCGTAGTCGGACAGGGTGAAAACACCATATATTTT.

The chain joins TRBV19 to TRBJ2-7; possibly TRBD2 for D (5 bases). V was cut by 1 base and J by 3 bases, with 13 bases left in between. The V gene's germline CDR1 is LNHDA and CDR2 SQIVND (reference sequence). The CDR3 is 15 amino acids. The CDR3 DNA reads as TGTGCCAGTAGTATAGTCCCGGGATCGGGCTACGAGCAGTACTTC. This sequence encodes CASSIVPGSGYEQYF. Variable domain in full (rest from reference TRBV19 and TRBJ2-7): DGGITQSPKYLFRKEGQNVTLSCEQNLNHDAMYWYRQDPGQGLRLIYYSQIVNDFQKGDIAEGYSVSREKKESFPLTVTSAQKNPTAFYLCASSIVPGSGYEQYFGPGTRLTVT.

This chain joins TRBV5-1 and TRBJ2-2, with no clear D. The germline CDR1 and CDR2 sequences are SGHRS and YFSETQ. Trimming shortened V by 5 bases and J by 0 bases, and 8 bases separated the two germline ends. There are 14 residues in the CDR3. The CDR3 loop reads CASRQFANTGELFF. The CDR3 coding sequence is TGCGCCAGCAGACAGTTCGCGAACACCGGGGAGCTGTTTTTT.

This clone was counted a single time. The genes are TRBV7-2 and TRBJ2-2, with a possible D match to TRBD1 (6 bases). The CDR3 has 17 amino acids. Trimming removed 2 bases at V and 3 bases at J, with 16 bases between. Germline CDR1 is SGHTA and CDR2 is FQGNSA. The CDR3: CASSLNLGQGYTGELFF. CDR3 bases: TGTGCCAGCAGCTTAAATCTGGGTCAGGGGTACACCGGGGAGCTGTTTTTT.

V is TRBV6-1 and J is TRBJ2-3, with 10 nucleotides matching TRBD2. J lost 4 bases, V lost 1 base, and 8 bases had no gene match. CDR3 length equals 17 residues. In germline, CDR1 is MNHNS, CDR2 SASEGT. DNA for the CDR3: TGTGCCAGCAGTGAAGTGGCTAGCGGGGGTCTTGCAGATACGCAGTATTTT. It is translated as CASSEVASGGLADTQYF.

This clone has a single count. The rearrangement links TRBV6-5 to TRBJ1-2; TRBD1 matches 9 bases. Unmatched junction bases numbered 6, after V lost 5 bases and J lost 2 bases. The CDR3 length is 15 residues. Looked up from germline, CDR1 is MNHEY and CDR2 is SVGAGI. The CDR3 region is CASSTTGTGNYGYTF. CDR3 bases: TGTGCCAGCAGTACCACCGGGACAGGGAACTATGGCTACACCTTC.

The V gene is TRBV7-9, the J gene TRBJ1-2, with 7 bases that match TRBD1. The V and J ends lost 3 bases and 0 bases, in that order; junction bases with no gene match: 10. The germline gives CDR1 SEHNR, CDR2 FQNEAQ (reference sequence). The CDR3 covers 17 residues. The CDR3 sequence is CASSLGPGQAANYGYTF. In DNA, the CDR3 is TGTGCCAGCAGCTTGGGCCCCGGACAGGCTGCTAACTATGGCTACACCTTC.

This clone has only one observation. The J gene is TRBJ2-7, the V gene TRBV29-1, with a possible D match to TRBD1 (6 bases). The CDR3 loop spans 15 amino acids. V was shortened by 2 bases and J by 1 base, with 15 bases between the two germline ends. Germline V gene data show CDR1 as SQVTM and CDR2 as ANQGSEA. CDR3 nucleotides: TGCAGCGTTGAAACCCGACAGGATTTTTCCTACGAGCAGTACTTC. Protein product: CSVETRQDFSYEQYF.

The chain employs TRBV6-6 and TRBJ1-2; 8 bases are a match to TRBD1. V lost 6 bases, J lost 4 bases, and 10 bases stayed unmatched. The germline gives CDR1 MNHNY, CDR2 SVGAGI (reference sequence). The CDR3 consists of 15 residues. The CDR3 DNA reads TGTGCCAGCAGGGAATCAGGGGGCGCCGGCTATGGCTACACCTTC. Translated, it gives CASRESGGAGYGYTF.

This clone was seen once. This chain's CDR3 is CASSQDSALAGSYEQYF. The CDR3 nucleotides are TGTGCCAGCAGCCAAGATTCTGCACTAGCGGGCTCCTACGAGCAGTACTTC. The J gene is TRBJ2-7, the V gene TRBV14, with 9 bases lining up with TRBD2. The CDR3 loop spans 17 amino acids. The V segment lost 0 bases and the J segment 0 bases; nucleotides outside the gene matches: 6. CDR1 SGHDN and CDR2 FVKESK come from the germline V gene.

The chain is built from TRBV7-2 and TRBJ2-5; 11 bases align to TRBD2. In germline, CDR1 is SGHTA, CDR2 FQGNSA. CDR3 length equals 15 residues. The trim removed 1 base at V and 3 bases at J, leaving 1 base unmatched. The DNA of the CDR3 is TGTGCCAGCAGCTTAGAGGGACTAGCGGAAGAGACCCAGTACTTC. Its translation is CASSLEGLAEETQYF.

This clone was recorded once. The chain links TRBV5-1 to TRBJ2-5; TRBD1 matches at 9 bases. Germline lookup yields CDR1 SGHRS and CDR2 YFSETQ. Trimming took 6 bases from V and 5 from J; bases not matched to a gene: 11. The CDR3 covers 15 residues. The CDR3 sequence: CASNFTGGGRETQYF. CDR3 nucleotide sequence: TGCGCCAGCAACTTTACAGGGGGCGGCCGGGAGACCCAGTACTTC.

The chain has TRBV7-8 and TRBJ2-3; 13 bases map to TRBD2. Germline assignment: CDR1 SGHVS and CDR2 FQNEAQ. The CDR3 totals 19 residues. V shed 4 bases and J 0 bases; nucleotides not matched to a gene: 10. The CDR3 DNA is TGTGCCAGCAGCTACCCGACTAGCGGGGGGACGATAAGCACAGATACGCAGTATTTT. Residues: CASSYPTSGGTISTDTQYF.

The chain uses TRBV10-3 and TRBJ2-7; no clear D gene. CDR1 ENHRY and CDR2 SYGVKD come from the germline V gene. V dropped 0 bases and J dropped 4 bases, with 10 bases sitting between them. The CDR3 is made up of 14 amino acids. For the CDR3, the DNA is TGTGCCATCAGTGAGTCGGGCCAGAGTTACGAGCAGTACTTC. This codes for CAISESGQSYEQYF.

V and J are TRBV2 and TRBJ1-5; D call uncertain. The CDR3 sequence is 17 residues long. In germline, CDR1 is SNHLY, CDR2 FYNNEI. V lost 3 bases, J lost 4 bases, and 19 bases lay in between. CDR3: CASSDEEFHTVNQPQHF. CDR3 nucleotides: TGTGCCAGCAGTGATGAGGAGTTTCATACGGTAAATCAGCCCCAGCATTTT.

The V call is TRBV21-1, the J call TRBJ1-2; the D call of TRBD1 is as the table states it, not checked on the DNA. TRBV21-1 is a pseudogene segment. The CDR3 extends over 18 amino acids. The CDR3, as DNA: TGTGCCAGCAGTAGATCCCGGGACAGGGGGCGAAGGAGGGATGGCTACACCTTC. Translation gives CASSRSRDRGRRRDGYTF.

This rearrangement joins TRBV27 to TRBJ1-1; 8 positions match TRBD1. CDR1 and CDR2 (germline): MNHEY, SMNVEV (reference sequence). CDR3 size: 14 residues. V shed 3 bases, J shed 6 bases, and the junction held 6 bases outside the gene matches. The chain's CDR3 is CASSFQGARAEAFF. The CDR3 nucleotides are TGTGCCAGCAGTTTTCAGGGGGCGAGAGCTGAAGCTTTCTTT.

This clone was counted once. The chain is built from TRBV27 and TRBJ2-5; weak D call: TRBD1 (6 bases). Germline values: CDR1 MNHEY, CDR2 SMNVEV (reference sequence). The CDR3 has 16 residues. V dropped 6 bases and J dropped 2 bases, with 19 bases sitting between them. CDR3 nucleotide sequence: TGTGCCAGCAGCCAGGGGTGGGGGCGGGTACAAGAGACCCAGTACTTC. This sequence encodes CASSQGWGRVQETQYF.

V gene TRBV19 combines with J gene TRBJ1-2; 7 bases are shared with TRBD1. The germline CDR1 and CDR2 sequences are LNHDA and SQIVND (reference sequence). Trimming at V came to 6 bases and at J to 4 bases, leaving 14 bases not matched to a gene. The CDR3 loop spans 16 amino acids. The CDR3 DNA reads TGTGCCAGTAGAGGGGGCCAGGGCAATTTTATCTATGGCTACACCTTC. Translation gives CASRGGQGNFIYGYTF.

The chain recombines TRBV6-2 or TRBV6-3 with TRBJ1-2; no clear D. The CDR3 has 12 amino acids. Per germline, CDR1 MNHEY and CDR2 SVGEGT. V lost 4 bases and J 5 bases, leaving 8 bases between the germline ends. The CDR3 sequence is CASSSQSYGYTF. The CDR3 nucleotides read TGTGCCAGCAGTTCCCAGTCTTATGGCTACACCTTC.

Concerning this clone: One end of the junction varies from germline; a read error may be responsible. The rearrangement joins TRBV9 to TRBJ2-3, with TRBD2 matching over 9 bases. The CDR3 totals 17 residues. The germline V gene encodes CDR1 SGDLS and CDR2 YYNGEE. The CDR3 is CATSPSVTSGSTDTQYF. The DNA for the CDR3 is TGTGCCACCAGCCCGTCAGTGACTAGCGGATCCACAGATACGCAGTATTTT.